This T cell receptor beta chain was captured in a study of blood T cell repertoires in COVID-19. Study-wide context: There were acute and convalescent COVID-19 samples, and they came from the United States, Italy and Spain. PBMCs, B-cell-depleted T cells, or T cells provided the cDNA or gDNA that made up the material.

Only in-frame clones appear in the TCRdb table, and some are missing; sequencing was by immunoSEQ multiplex PCR. Of fewer than 400,000 clones in the sample, almost 90% were seen once. J lost 7 bases, V lost 4 bases, and 3 bases had no gene match. The germline gives CDR1 SGHRS, CDR2 YFSETQ. The CDR3 has 14 amino acids. The receptor was derived from a woman in her 30s with COVID-19, enrolled during active disease. Sequencing was done on a sample of peripheral blood. The gene calls are TRBV5-1 and TRBJ1-6, with 9 bases lining up with TRBD1. The CDR3 sequence is CASSRDRGNSPLHF. The CDR3 DNA reads TGCGCCAGCAGCCGTGACAGGGGGAATTCACCCCTCCACTTT. Combining the CDR3 with reference TRBV5-1 and TRBJ1-6 gives the whole variable domain KAGVTQTPRYLIKTRGQQVTLSCSPISGHRSVSWYQQTPGQGLQFLFEYFSETQRNKGNFPGRFSGRQFSNSRSEMNVSTLELGDSALYLCASSRDRGNSPLHFGNGTRLTVT.